Each of the 25 T cell receptor beta chains below was sequenced from the same sample in a study of human T cells and chemical hapten exposure. TCRdb re-called the RACE reads through MiXCR, storing one row per CDR3 protein. The sample contains 180,000 or so distinct CDR3 sequences, about 20% of which appear only once. Time point of the sample: patch test 1, 2 weeks after DPC sensitization. Treatment described: therapeutic diphenylcyclopropenone sensitization with weekly scalp DPC. The material sequenced was whole blood, taken in connection with sensitization to the hapten diphenylcyclopropenone (DPC). These receptors came from a woman in her 50s with alopecia areata. Some clones in this sample may be carry-over from other donors' samples.

This chain uses TRBV20-1 with TRBJ1-1, with D possibly being TRBD1 (5 bases). V was pared by 5 bases and J by 0 bases, with 10 bases between. The CDR3 runs to 13 residues. Looked up from germline, CDR1 is DFQATT and CDR2 is SNEGSKA (reference sequence). The CDR3 DNA is TGCAGTGCTGAAGACAGAGTGAACACTGAAGCTTTCTTT. It encodes CSAEDRVNTEAFF.

The chain joins TRBV29-1 to TRBJ2-5; D is uncertain. V was pared by 5 bases and J by 2 bases, with 9 bases between. CDR3 length: 12 residues. Germline V lookup: CDR1 SQVTM, CDR2 ANQGSEA. CDR3 bases: TGCAGCGTTAAACCGATTCAAGAGACCCAGTACTTC. Protein sequence: CSVKPIQETQYF.

This clonotype was observed many times. The V and J genes are TRBV7-9 and TRBJ2-7, with 10 bases fitting TRBD2. CDR1 and CDR2 from the germline V gene are SEHNR and FQNEAQ (reference sequence). Germline trimming cut 5 bases from V and 2 bases from J; bases unmatched to any gene: 6. The CDR3 contains 15 residues. This chain's CDR3 is CASSLSGLAAYEQYF. In DNA form, the CDR3 reads TGTGCCAGCAGCCTGTCCGGACTAGCGGCCTACGAGCAGTACTTC.

The chain combines TRBV5-8 with TRBJ2-1; 13 bases line up with TRBD2. Trimming cost V 4 bases and J 7 bases; bases outside gene matches: 14. The CDR3 runs 18 residues. Germline V gene sequence: CDR1 SGHTS, CDR2 YDEGEE. CDR3 region: CASSPKRGPGLAGNEQFF. CDR3 in DNA: TGTGCCAGCAGCCCTAAAAGGGGACCGGGACTAGCGGGAAATGAGCAGTTCTTC.

The DNA for the CDR3 is TGTGCCAGCAGCCGTCGGACTAGCGGGACCTTCTACTACGAGCAGTACTTC. It yields the protein CASSRRTSGTFYYEQYF. The rearrangement links TRBV3-1 to TRBJ2-7; TRBD2 aligns across 12 bases. This CDR3 region has 17 residues. V dropped 4 bases and J dropped 3; count of bases not matched to a gene: 10. Germline CDR1 is LGHDT and CDR2 is YNNKEL (reference sequence).

The rearrangement uses TRBV6-1 and TRBJ1-5; D may be TRBD1 (6 bases). With 2 bases removed from V and 0 bases from J, the gap between germline ends came to 8 bases. This CDR3 spans 15 amino acids. Germline V gives CDR1 MNHNS, CDR2 SASEGT. The CDR3 bases are TGTGCCAGCAGTGAATCGGGGGCTAGCAATCAGCCCCAGCATTTT. Translating gives CASSESGASNQPQHF.

This chain connects TRBV7-3 to TRBJ2-3; TRBD2 aligns across 7 bases. Trimming removed 5 bases from V and 3 bases from J; junction bases left unmatched: 14. CDR1 is SGHTA and CDR2 is FQGTGA in the germline V gene. The CDR3 sequence is 17 residues long. The CDR3 DNA is TGTGCCAGCAGCCCTTTGTCTAGCGGCGGAGTTACAGATACGCAGTATTTT. Translation: CASSPLSSGGVTDTQYF. Drawing the rest from reference TRBV7-3 and TRBJ2-3, the complete variable domain is GAGVSQTPSNKVTEKGKYVELRCDPISGHTALYWYRQSLGQGPEFLIYFQGTGAADDSGLPNDRFFAVRPEGSVSTLKIQRTERGDSAVYLCASSPLSSGGVTDTQYFGPGTRLTVL.

The CDR3 DNA is TGCGCCAGCAGCTTGGAGGCTAGCGGATACAATGAGCAGTTCTTC. Encoded protein: CASSLEASGYNEQFF. The chain links TRBV5-1 to TRBJ2-1; 7 bases are a match to TRBD2. The V and J ends lost 0 bases and 4 bases, in that order; junction bases with no gene match: 4. In germline, CDR1 is SGHRS, CDR2 YFSETQ. The length of the CDR3 is 15 residues.

The V gene is TRBV6-5, the J gene TRBJ2-7; the D is unclear. This CDR3 is built from 14 residues. V was cut by 0 bases and J by 1 base, with 7 bases left in between. CDR1 is MNHEY, CDR2 SVGAGI, per germline. CDR3 amino acids: CASSYSRVSYEQYF. CDR3 DNA: TGTGCCAGCAGTTACTCCCGAGTTTCCTACGAGCAGTACTTC.

The rearrangement uses TRBV12-3 or TRBV12-4 and TRBJ1-1, with a weak D call TRBD1 (5 bases). The CDR3 is 14 amino acids. The V gene lost 5 bases and the J gene lost 4 bases, with 14 bases spanning the gap. CDR3 sequence reads: CASSVDPGLTEAFF. CDR3 DNA sequence: TGTGCCAGCAGTGTCGACCCAGGGCTCACTGAAGCTTTCTTT.

The chain links TRBV29-1 to TRBJ1-4, with a tentative D call TRBD1 (5 bases). The CDR3 totals 14 residues. The V gene's germline CDR1 is SQVTM and CDR2 ANQGSEA. Trimming took 2 bases from V and 8 from J, leaving 15 bases between them. The CDR3 sequence is CSVETTGGSEKLFF. The CDR3 DNA is TGCAGCGTTGAAACGACTGGGGGTAGCGAAAAACTGTTTTTT.

This clonotype showed up just a few times. The chain carries TRBV10-3 and TRBJ2-3; D might be TRBD2 (6 bases). CDR1 and CDR2 from the germline V gene are ENHRY and SYGVKD. Trimming pared 8 bases from V and 0 bases from J, leaving 12 bases between. The length of the CDR3 is 14 residues. CDR3 in amino acids: CAIRESGSTDTQYF. DNA for the CDR3: TGTGCCATCCGGGAAAGCGGGAGCACAGATACGCAGTATTTT.

The gene calls are TRBV5-1 and TRBJ2-5; D is unresolved. The CDR3 spans 14 residues. Germline V gives CDR1 SGHRS, CDR2 YFSETQ. V lost 0 bases and J 5 bases, leaving 11 bases between the germline ends. The CDR3 reads CASSLASRFETQYF. CDR3 DNA sequence: TGCGCCAGCAGCTTGGCCTCAAGGTTCGAGACCCAGTACTTC.

This clonotype came up a few times. The chain joins TRBV11-2 to TRBJ2-7, with D perhaps TRBD1 or TRBD2 (5 bases each). Per germline, CDR1 SGHAT and CDR2 FQNNGV. V was pared by 5 bases and J by 5 bases, with 19 bases between. This CDR3 comprises 15 residues. The CDR3 DNA follows: TGTGCCAGCAGCATTGGGACGGTTAGCCTCCACGAGCAGTACTTC. This gives the protein CASSIGTVSLHEQYF.

The table lists this clonotype with a few counts. The V call is TRBV29-1, the J call TRBJ2-1; D is uncertain. The CDR3 consists of 12 residues. The germline V and J ends were trimmed by 3 bases and 9 bases, with 12 bases remaining between them. Per germline, CDR1 SQVTM and CDR2 ANQGSEA. CDR3 loop: CSVDSSYSEQFF. The CDR3 region has the DNA TGCAGCGTTGATAGTAGTTATTCTGAGCAGTTCTTC.

The genes are TRBV2 and TRBJ2-3; D remains ambiguous. The germline CDR1 and CDR2 sequences are SNHLY and FYNNEI. Trimming took off 4 bases at V and 1 base at J, with 12 bases between the two ends. CDR3 size: 15 residues. The CDR3 sequence: CASSGARSRTDTQYF. The DNA for the CDR3 is TGTGCCAGCAGTGGGGCCCGGAGCCGCACAGATACGCAGTATTTT.

The chain employs TRBV20-1 and TRBJ2-1; the match to TRBD2 covers 14 bases. Germline lookup yields CDR1 DFQATT and CDR2 SNEGSKA (reference sequence). The CDR3 runs 14 residues. Germline trimming cut 6 bases from V and 5 bases from J; bases unmatched to any gene: 3. The CDR3 loop reads CSAEGLAGDNEQFF. Written as DNA, the CDR3 is TGCAGTGCGGAGGGACTAGCGGGGGACAATGAGCAGTTCTTC.

This clonotype was counted many times. V gene TRBV11-3 combines with J gene TRBJ2-7; D gene ambiguous. CDR3 length: 15 residues. The germline V gene encodes CDR1 SGHNT and CDR2 YENEEA. Trimming left V 0 bases short and J 0 bases short, with 9 bases between. CDR3 loop: CASSLDRISSYEQYF. DNA for the CDR3: TGTGCCAGCAGCTTAGATAGGATTAGCTCCTACGAGCAGTACTTC.

This clonotype was counted between two and nine times. The chain employs TRBV7-8 and TRBJ2-1; D is possibly TRBD2 (5 bases). Germline lookup yields CDR1 SGHVS and CDR2 FQNEAQ. CDR3 length equals 14 residues. Trimming shortened V by 2 bases and J by 9 bases, and 14 bases separated the two germline ends. CDR3 sequence reads: CASSLKRFEGEQFF. The CDR3 region has the DNA TGTGCCAGCAGCTTAAAAAGGTTCGAGGGTGAGCAGTTCTTC.

The chain employs TRBV2 and TRBJ2-2; TRBD2 is a possible D gene (7 bases). In germline, CDR1 is SNHLY, CDR2 FYNNEI. Trimming pared 10 bases from V and 6 bases from J, leaving 18 bases between. The CDR3 covers 14 residues. DNA for the CDR3: TGTGCCAAGGGGGGGCAGGGAGCTCCCGGGGAGCTGTTTTTT. Translated, it gives CAKGGQGAPGELFF.

This clonotype was seen at least ten times. V and J are TRBV5-1 and TRBJ2-5, with D possibly matching TRBD1 (5 bases). Trimming removed 0 bases from V and 1 base from J, with 7 bases in between. There are 14 residues in the CDR3. Germline CDR1 SGHRS, CDR2 YFSETQ. The CDR3 protein is CASSLEGSQETQYF. The CDR3 DNA reads as TGCGCCAGCAGCTTGGAGGGGTCCCAAGAGACCCAGTACTTC.

The V and J genes are TRBV6-5 and TRBJ2-1; 7 bases fit TRBD1. Trimming at V came to 6 bases and at J to 2 bases, leaving 10 bases not matched to a gene. CDR3 length: 16 residues. Germline V gene data show CDR1 as MNHEY and CDR2 as SVGAGI. The CDR3 loop reads CASSLRQGGPYNEQFF. CDR3 bases: TGTGCCAGCAGCCTGCGACAGGGCGGCCCCTACAATGAGCAGTTCTTC.

The chain couples TRBV20-1 to TRBJ2-1; perhaps TRBD2 as D (5 bases). Germline values: CDR1 DFQATT, CDR2 SNEGSKA (reference sequence). V gave up 0 bases and J gave up 8 bases, with 14 bases separating them. The CDR3 sequence is 14 residues long. The CDR3 is CSARDLNSGDEQFF. In nucleotides, the CDR3 is TGCAGTGCTAGAGATCTTAACAGCGGAGATGAGCAGTTCTTC.

The chain combines TRBV20-1 with TRBJ2-7; the D is unclear. V was trimmed by 1 base and J by 3 bases, leaving 16 bases between them. The CDR3 has 15 amino acids. Germline CDR1 is DFQATT and CDR2 is SNEGSKA (reference sequence). The CDR3 sequence: CSARGKFGYDYEQYF. CDR3 in DNA: TGCAGTGCTAGAGGCAAATTCGGTTATGACTACGAGCAGTACTTC.

The chain has TRBV25-1 and TRBJ2-3; D ambiguous. From germline, CDR1 is MGHDK and CDR2 SYGVNS. V lost 8 bases to trimming and J lost 6 bases, with 6 bases between them. The CDR3 covers 10 residues. CDR3 region: CASERDTQYF. In DNA form, the CDR3 reads TGTGCCAGCGAAAGGGATACGCAGTATTTT. Based on the CDR3 plus reference TRBV25-1 and TRBJ2-3, the full variable domain is EADIYQTPRYLVIGTGKKITLECSQTMGHDKMYWYQQDPGMELHLIHYSYGVNSTEKGDLSSESTVSRIRTEHFPLTLESARPSHTSQYLCASERDTQYFGPGTRLTVL.